This TCR beta chain was sequenced for a study of control samples from healthy donors and cancer patients. Measured with immunoSEQ multiplex PCR; TCRdb has only the in-frame clones, and not every one. The sample includes about 150,000 clones, over 90% seen only once; the top ten take roughly 2.3%. Germline V gene sequence: CDR1 KGHSH, CDR2 LQKENI. The CDR3 runs 17 residues. With V trimmed by 3 bases and J by 5 bases, 10 bases remained unmatched. What was sequenced was blood. This receptor was taken from a man aged 50-60 years in good health. The chain uses TRBV18 and TRBJ2-1, with 10 bases that match TRBD2. The CDR3 protein is CASSPLAYGTSDNEQFF. In nucleotides, the CDR3 is TGTGCCAGCTCACCCCTTGCTTACGGGACTAGCGACAATGAGCAGTTCTTC.